These 22 T cell receptor beta chains share one sample of origin, sequenced in a study of blood T cell repertoires in COVID-19. Sequencing was performed with immunoSEQ multiplex PCR; in TCRdb, only in-frame clones are kept and a portion is missing. In the table there are a few hundred thousand clones, less than 90% of which are singletons. Specimen: PBMCs or T cells enriched from blood (not recorded which). Source of these receptors: a woman in her 30s who had been exposed to COVID-19.

This clone was observed once. The V and J genes are TRBV2 and TRBJ2-1; D remains ambiguous. From germline, CDR1 is SNHLY and CDR2 FYNNEI. The CDR3 length is 15 residues. Trimming took 8 bases from V and 0 from J, leaving 14 bases between them. The CDR3 DNA sequence: TGTGCCAGCCGGATGAACAGCTACTCCTACAATGAGCAGTTCTTC. Its translation: CASRMNSYSYNEQFF. The full variable domain, rest sourced from reference TRBV2 and TRBJ2-1, is EPEVTQTPSHQVTQMGQEVILRCVPISNHLYFYWYRQILGQKVEFLVSFYNNEISEKSEIFDDQFSVERPDGSNFTLKIRSTKLEDSAMYFCASRMNSYSYNEQFFGPGTRLTVL.

The V call is TRBV7-6, the J call TRBJ2-3; 7 bases are a match to TRBD1. J lost 1 base, V lost 2 bases, and 6 bases had no gene match. Per germline, CDR1 SGHVS and CDR2 FNYEAQ. This CDR3 region has 16 residues. The CDR3 reads CASSLRQGLGTDTQYF. In DNA form, the CDR3 reads TGTGCCAGCAGCTTAAGACAGGGATTGGGCACAGATACGCAGTATTTT. The variable domain in full, completed from reference TRBV7-6 and TRBJ2-3, reads GAGVSQSPRYKVTKRGQDVALRCDPISGHVSLYWYRQALGQGPEFLTYFNYEAQQDKSGLPNDRFSAERPEGSISTLTIQRTEQRDSAMYRCASSLRQGLGTDTQYFGPGTRLTVL.

This sequence joins TRBV6-2 or TRBV6-3 and TRBJ1-1, with 8 positions matching TRBD1. The CDR3 loop spans 15 amino acids. V lost 6 bases and J lost 1; bases outside the gene matches: 7. Germline CDR1 is MNHEY and CDR2 is SVGEGT. The DNA of the CDR3 is TGTGCCAGCAGCTCAACCGGGACAGGGAACACTGAAGCTTTCTTT. Residues: CASSSTGTGNTEAFF.

The chain recombines TRBV2 with TRBJ2-1, with 8 bases aligning to TRBD2. CDR1 SNHLY and CDR2 FYNNEI come from the germline V gene. Trimming took 2 bases from V and 15 from J; bases not matched to a gene: 12. The CDR3 runs to 14 residues. CDR3 DNA sequence: TGTGCCAGCAGTGAACCCGGGGGGGCCAGAGTACCGTTCTTC. This encodes CASSEPGGARVPFF.

This clone was seen once. The chain carries TRBV9 and TRBJ2-5, with D unclear. V lost 0 bases to trimming and J lost 5 bases, with 8 bases between them. The length of the CDR3 is 13 residues. Germline loops: CDR1 SGDLS, CDR2 YYNGEE. The CDR3 spells CASSVGLKETQYF. The CDR3 DNA follows: TGTGCCAGCAGCGTAGGACTGAAGGAGACCCAGTACTTC. The variable domain in full, completed from reference TRBV9 and TRBJ2-5, reads DSGVTQTPKHLITATGQRVTLRCSPRSGDLSVYWYQQSLDQGLQFLIQYYNGEERAKGNILERFSAQQFPDLHSELNLSSLELGDSALYFCASSVGLKETQYFGPGTRLLVL.

The chain couples TRBV19 to TRBJ2-7; 8 bases map to TRBD1. CDR1 is LNHDA and CDR2 is SQIVND in the germline V gene (reference sequence). V shed 4 bases and J 2 bases; nucleotides not matched to a gene: 7. The CDR3 is 15 residues long. The CDR3 nucleotides are TGTGCCAGTAGTAAAGGCAGGGGGCAACCCTACGAGCAGTACTTC. Encoded protein: CASSKGRGQPYEQYF.

The genes are TRBV5-1 and TRBJ1-2, with TRBD1 identical over 7 bases. CDR3 length: 11 amino acids. The V and J ends lost 9 bases and 8 bases, in that order; junction bases with no gene match: 7. Germline V lookup: CDR1 SGHRS, CDR2 YFSETQ. The CDR3 sequence: CATKGARGYTF. DNA of the CDR3: TGCGCCACCAAGGGGGCGCGGGGCTACACCTTC.

The chain combines TRBV30 with TRBJ1-3; D perhaps matches TRBD1 (5 bases). Germline V gives CDR1 GTSNPN, CDR2 SVGIG (reference sequence). The V gene lost 3 bases and the J gene lost 4 bases, with 10 bases spanning the gap. The CDR3 is 13 amino acids. CDR3 coding DNA: TGTGCCTGGAGCAGGGATTTCGGAAACACCATATATTTT. Residues: CAWSRDFGNTIYF.

This clone was picked up one time. This rearrangement joins TRBV11-2 to TRBJ2-3; 8 bases align to TRBD2. The germline CDR1 and CDR2 sequences are SGHAT and FQNNGV. After removal of 6 bases from V and 9 bases from J, the junction contained 5 bases not matched to a gene. The CDR3 has 12 residues. The CDR3 coding sequence is TGTGCCAGCAGGGAGGGCGGGGGGACGCAGTATTTT. It codes for CASREGGGTQYF.

The genes are TRBV6-6 and TRBJ1-2, with TRBD1 as a possible D gene (6 bases). Per the germline V gene, CDR1 is MNHNY and CDR2 is SVGAGI (reference sequence). The CDR3 has 14 residues. V gave up 7 bases and J gave up 6 bases, with 18 bases separating them. The CDR3 region has the DNA TGTGCCAGCACTAATCCGGGGGGGGCGGATGGCTACACCTTC. This gives the protein CASTNPGGADGYTF.

The rearrangement joins TRBV5-1 to TRBJ1-4; 10 bases are a match to TRBD1. Trimming removed 4 bases from V and 5 bases from J; junction bases left unmatched: 2. This CDR3 contains 14 residues. Per germline, CDR1 SGHRS and CDR2 YFSETQ. CDR3: CASSRGQGNEKLFF. The CDR3 DNA reads TGCGCCAGCAGCCGGGGACAGGGGAATGAAAAACTGTTTTTT.

This clone has only a few counts. The germline gene is not matched at one end of the junction; a read error may be the cause. This rearrangement joins TRBV2 to TRBJ1-6; the match to TRBD1 covers 8 bases. The germline gives CDR1 SNHLY, CDR2 FYNNEI. CDR3 length equals 15 residues. This CDR3 is CASREDRGTNSPLHF. DNA for the CDR3: TGTGCCAGCAGGGAAGACAGGGGTACGAATTCACCCCTCCACTTT.

This chain links TRBV10-3 with TRBJ2-7; D is uncertain. Trimming pared 0 bases from V and 4 bases from J, leaving 4 bases between. CDR1 and CDR2 (germline): ENHRY, SYGVKD. CDR3 length: 12 amino acids. For the CDR3, the DNA is TGTGCCATCAGTGAGTCCCCTTACGAGCAGTACTTC. This sequence encodes CAISESPYEQYF.

This clone was counted once. The CDR3 protein is CASSPRDSSMNTEAFF. CDR3 sequence (DNA): TGTGCCAGCAGCCCGCGGGACTCAAGCATGAACACTGAAGCTTTCTTT. V is TRBV11-3 and J is TRBJ1-1, with a weak D call TRBD1 (5 bases). The CDR3 length is 16 residues. The V gene's germline CDR1 is SGHNT and CDR2 YENEEA. The V end lost 5 bases, the J end lost 0 bases, and 16 bases lay between the germline ends.

V and J are TRBV20-1 and TRBJ2-2; TRBD1 matches at 8 bases. This CDR3 has 15 amino acids. Looked up from germline, CDR1 is DFQATT and CDR2 is SNEGSKA (reference sequence). Losses at the gene ends were 3 bases for V and 5 bases for J; bases not matched to a gene: 8. DNA of the CDR3: TGCAGTGCTAGTCGGACAGGGTTGGGTACCGGGGAGCTGTTTTTT. This codes for CSASRTGLGTGELFF.

The chain has TRBV5-8 and TRBJ2-5; the match to TRBD1 covers 9 bases. The V gene end was trimmed by 6 bases and the J gene end by 4 bases; junction bases not matched to a gene: 13. Germline V CDR1 and CDR2: SGHTS, YDEGEE. The CDR3 runs to 16 residues. CDR3 in amino acids: CASTGPGTGIGETQYF. The CDR3 nucleotides are TGTGCCAGCACGGGCCCCGGGACAGGGATTGGAGAGACCCAGTACTTC.

The chain links TRBV5-6 to TRBJ2-7; tentative D call: TRBD1 (6 bases). Trimming took 2 bases from V and 5 from J, leaving 14 bases between them. The CDR3 is 14 amino acids. Germline CDR1 and CDR2: SGHDT and YYEEEE. The CDR3 is CASSLPGTPNEQYF. The CDR3 DNA follows: TGTGCCAGCAGCTTACCCGGGACACCAAACGAGCAGTACTTC. The full variable domain, completed using reference TRBV5-6 and TRBJ2-7, is DAGVTQSPTHLIKTRGQQVTLRCSPKSGHDTVSWYQQALGQGPQFIFQYYEEEERQRGNFPDRFSGHQFPNYSSELNVNALLLGDSALYLCASSLPGTPNEQYFGPGTRLTVT.

The rearrangement joins TRBV25-1 to TRBJ1-2; perhaps TRBD1 as D (5 bases). Germline-derived CDR1 and CDR2 are MGHDK and SYGVNS. V was trimmed by 7 bases and J by 8 bases, leaving 11 bases between them. The CDR3 runs 11 residues. The CDR3, as DNA: TGTGCCAGCACCGGGGGTCGGGGCTACACCTTC. Amino acids: CASTGGRGYTF.

This chain links TRBV29-1 with TRBJ1-4; possibly TRBD1 for D (5 bases). Germline V lookup: CDR1 SQVTM, CDR2 ANQGSEA. CDR3 length: 14 residues. V was trimmed by 4 bases and J by 3 bases, leaving 12 bases between them. CDR3: CSVASTGANEKLFF. The CDR3 bases are TGCAGCGTTGCCTCGACGGGGGCTAATGAAAAACTGTTTTTT.

The V and J genes are TRBV24-1 and TRBJ1-5; 7 positions agree with TRBD1. This CDR3 comprises 16 residues. CDR1 and CDR2 from the germline V gene are KGHDR and SFDVKD. V shed 2 bases, J shed 3 bases, and the junction held 6 bases outside the gene matches. CDR3 loop: CATSDSDRSLNQPQHF. DNA for the CDR3: TGTGCCACCAGTGATTCGGACAGGTCGCTCAATCAGCCCCAGCATTTT.

The rearrangement links TRBV12-3 or TRBV12-4 to TRBJ2-7, with D tentatively TRBD2 (5 bases). Trimming pared 6 bases from V and 4 bases from J, leaving 13 bases between. The CDR3 covers 13 residues. The CDR3: CASSPEGPYEQYF. CDR3 coding DNA: TGTGCCAGCAGCCCTGAGGGCCCGTACGAGCAGTACTTC.

This clone was picked up a small number of times. This chain uses TRBV5-1 with TRBJ2-2; 10 bases agree with TRBD1. The V gene's germline CDR1 is SGHRS and CDR2 YFSETQ. The trim removed 5 bases at V and 4 bases at J, leaving 2 bases unmatched. This CDR3 spans 14 amino acids. CDR3 DNA: TGCGCCAGCAGTAGGGACAGGGGCACCGGGGAGCTGTTTTTT. This translates into CASSRDRGTGELFF.